These 26 T cell receptor beta chains share one sample of origin, sequenced in a study of CD8 T cells in ankylosing spondylitis. TCRdb used MiXCR to reprocess the 5' RACE reads, holding one entry per CDR3 protein. The sample includes about 140,000 distinct CDR3 sequences, roughly 8.4% of them seen just once. Material: synovial fluid, either unsorted or a sorted T cell fraction (not recorded which). All receptors derive from a male donor with ankylosing spondylitis.

This clonotype was found many times. This chain links TRBV6-2 or TRBV6-3 with TRBJ2-5; D is ambiguous. The CDR3 has 12 residues. V lost 5 bases and J 7 bases, leaving 11 bases between the germline ends. Germline CDR1 MNHEY, CDR2 SVGEGT. The CDR3 region has the DNA TGTGCCAGCAGTCGGCTCGAAGGGACCCAGTACTTC. Its translation: CASSRLEGTQYF.

The chain employs TRBV7-2 and TRBJ2-3; 7 nucleotides line up with TRBD2. The ends lost 5 bases at V and 6 bases at J; junction bases unmatched: 14. This CDR3 is 16 amino acids long. Germline CDR1 SGHTA, CDR2 FQGNSA. CDR3 bases: TGTGCCAGCAGCCCTTCTTCGCCAGGGACTATGGATACGCAGTATTTT. This codes for CASSPSSPGTMDTQYF.

This clonotype came up a few times. The chain is built from TRBV28 and TRBJ1-1; 8 bases line up with TRBD1. The CDR3 length is 12 residues. The ends lost 6 bases at V and 7 bases at J; junction bases unmatched: 4. CDR1 is MDHEN and CDR2 is SYDVKM in the germline V gene. The DNA for the CDR3 is TGTGCCAGCAGCTATACAGGGGGTGAAGCTTTCTTT. Translation: CASSYTGGEAFF. Based on the CDR3 plus reference TRBV28 and TRBJ1-1, the full variable domain is DVKVTQSSRYLVKRTGEKVFLECVQDMDHENMFWYRQDPGLGLRLIYFSYDVKMKEKGDIPEGYSVSREKKERFSLILESASTNQTSMYLCASSYTGGEAFFGQGTRLTVV.

J is TRBJ1-4 and V is TRBV7-2; D remains ambiguous. Trimming stripped 2 bases from V and 8 bases from J, with 9 bases between. The germline V gene has CDR1 SGHTA and CDR2 FQGNSA. There are 13 residues in the CDR3. DNA for the CDR3: TGTGCCAGCAGCTTACAGTGGGGAGAAAAACTGTTTTTT. It yields the protein CASSLQWGEKLFF.

This clonotype has more than one count but fewer than ten. The V and J genes are TRBV7-2 and TRBJ2-2; D might be TRBD1 or TRBD2, each matching 5 bases. The CDR3 runs to 15 residues. The germline gives CDR1 SGHTA, CDR2 FQGNSA. V shed 5 bases and J shed 0 bases, with 10 bases lying between them. In nucleotides, the CDR3 is TGTGCCAGCAGCAAGGGACCCGCGAACACCGGGGAGCTGTTTTTT. This translates into CASSKGPANTGELFF.

In its sample, this clonotype was seen many times. J is TRBJ2-7 and V is TRBV2; TRBD1 agrees at 8 bases. The CDR3 contains 12 residues. Germline assignment: CDR1 SNHLY and CDR2 FYNNEI. Germline trimming cut 6 bases from V and 7 bases from J; bases unmatched to any gene: 5. This chain's CDR3 is CASRGQGREQYF. Written as DNA, the CDR3 is TGTGCCAGCAGAGGACAGGGTAGGGAGCAGTACTTC.

This clonotype has more than one count but fewer than ten. V gene TRBV27 combines with J gene TRBJ1-2, with D maybe TRBD1 (5 bases). The ends were cut back, 4 bases at V and 1 base at J, with 19 bases in the middle. Germline CDR1 MNHEY, CDR2 SMNVEV (reference sequence). The CDR3 has 17 residues. CDR3: CASSSRPPGHRNYGYTF. The CDR3 DNA reads TGTGCCAGCAGTTCCCGCCCCCCAGGGCATCGTAACTATGGCTACACCTTC.

This clonotype has at least ten counts. This chain uses TRBV7-2 with TRBJ1-1; D remains ambiguous. V was clipped by 5 bases and J by 1 base, with 8 bases between them. In germline, CDR1 is SGHTA, CDR2 FQGNSA. The CDR3 runs 13 residues. CDR3 in amino acids: CASSPAANTEAFF. The CDR3 DNA reads TGTGCCAGCAGCCCCGCGGCGAACACTGAAGCTTTCTTT.

This clonotype appeared many times. The chain employs TRBV5-1 and TRBJ2-1; TRBD2 matches at 8 bases. Germline V lookup: CDR1 SGHRS, CDR2 YFSETQ. The CDR3 length is 15 residues. The junction had 4 bases not matched to a gene; V was cut back by 0 bases and J by 5 bases. The CDR3 here is CASSLGLAPNNEQFF. In DNA form, the CDR3 reads TGCGCCAGCAGCTTGGGACTAGCGCCCAACAATGAGCAGTTCTTC.

With respect to this clonotype: Just one base apart from a much larger clone, this may be a read error. J is TRBJ2-7 and V is TRBV5-6, with 9 bases lining up with TRBD2. V was clipped by 5 bases and J by 8 bases; unmatched bases: 11. The CDR3 has 14 amino acids. CDR1 and CDR2 from the germline V gene are SGHDT and YYEEEE. CDR3 amino acids: CASSTILAGNKQYF. CDR3 nucleotide sequence: TGTGCCAGCAGTACGATACTAGCGGGCAACAAGCAGTACTTC.

The chain couples TRBV12-3 or TRBV12-4 to TRBJ1-3, with a possible D match to TRBD1 (5 bases). This CDR3 has 16 residues. Trimming pared 8 bases from V and 4 bases from J, leaving 21 bases between. This CDR3 reads CASDAKGALLGNTIYF. The CDR3 nucleotides read TGTGCCAGCGACGCCAAAGGGGCCTTACTAGGAAACACCATATATTTT.

Many counts were recorded for this clonotype. This rearrangement joins TRBV9 to TRBJ2-3; D not certain. This CDR3 region has 14 residues. V was trimmed by 1 base and J by 4 bases, leaving 10 bases between them. In germline, CDR1 is SGDLS, CDR2 YYNGEE. CDR3 sequence reads: CASSVMSRADTQYF. The CDR3 nucleotides are TGTGCCAGCAGCGTAATGTCCCGCGCAGATACGCAGTATTTT.

In its sample, this clonotype was seen many times. The J gene is TRBJ1-1, the V gene TRBV20-1; 7 nucleotides align to TRBD1. CDR3 length: 14 residues. Germline V gene sequence: CDR1 DFQATT, CDR2 SNEGSKA (reference sequence). Germline trimming cut 2 bases from V and 4 bases from J; bases unmatched to any gene: 7. This CDR3 is CSARLLRGSTEAFF. The CDR3 coding sequence is TGCAGTGCTAGACTCCTCAGGGGGAGCACTGAAGCTTTCTTT.

This clonotype has just a few counts. CDR3 in DNA: TGTGCCAGCAGCTTTCTTTTGGATTACACTGAAGCTTTCTTT. The encoded protein is CASSFLLDYTEAFF. This chain uses TRBV4-2 with TRBJ1-1; no definite D call. This CDR3 has 14 residues. Trimming left V 5 bases short and J 3 bases short, with 13 bases between. CDR1 is LGHNA and CDR2 is YNFKEQ in the germline V gene.

This rearrangement joins TRBV6-1 to TRBJ2-7; 9 nucleotides line up with TRBD2. CDR1 MNHNS and CDR2 SASEGT come from the germline V gene. V trimming: 6 bases; J trimming: 2 bases; junction bases outside the gene matches: 5. There are 14 residues in the CDR3. The chain's CDR3 is CASSVAGETYEQYF. The CDR3 DNA follows: TGTGCCAGCAGCGTAGCGGGGGAGACCTACGAGCAGTACTTC.

The chain is built from TRBV4-2 and TRBJ2-7, with 9 bases fitting TRBD1. The germline V gene encodes CDR1 LGHNA and CDR2 YNFKEQ. With V trimmed by 0 bases and J by 3 bases, 12 bases remained unmatched. This CDR3 is built from 18 residues. The CDR3 is CASSQDIRGTGLFYEQYF. The CDR3 DNA reads as TGTGCCAGCAGCCAAGATATTCGGGGGACAGGGTTATTCTACGAGCAGTACTTC.

The chain combines TRBV14 with TRBJ1-1; no reliable D call. Trimming cost V 4 bases and J 4 bases, with 16 bases left between them. The CDR3 length is 15 residues. Per germline, CDR1 SGHDN and CDR2 FVKESK. CDR3 sequence (DNA): TGTGCCAGCAGCCCAAGGATAGGAGGGAGCACTGAAGCTTTCTTT. It codes for CASSPRIGGSTEAFF.

This clonotype turned up a few times. The chain joins TRBV5-1 to TRBJ1-6; D is possibly TRBD1 (5 bases). Germline CDR1 is SGHRS and CDR2 is YFSETQ. V lost 1 base to trimming and J lost 8 bases, with 10 bases between them. This CDR3 is 14 amino acids long. CDR3 protein: CASSLWGLDSPLHF. The CDR3 DNA follows: TGCGCCAGCAGCTTGTGGGGGTTGGATTCACCCCTCCACTTT. The whole variable domain, filled in from reference TRBV5-1 and TRBJ1-6, reads KAGVTQTPRYLIKTRGQQVTLSCSPISGHRSVSWYQQTPGQGLQFLFEYFSETQRNKGNFPGRFSGRQFSNSRSEMNVSTLELGDSALYLCASSLWGLDSPLHFGNGTRLTVT.

The genes are TRBV3-1 and TRBJ2-7; TRBD2 agrees at 13 bases. The CDR3 has 14 amino acids. CDR1 and CDR2 (germline): LGHDT, YNNKEL (reference sequence). V gave up 4 bases and J gave up 9 bases; unmatched junction bases: 6. The CDR3 sequence is CASSLTSGGALQYF. The CDR3 nucleotides read TGTGCCAGCAGCCTAACTAGCGGGGGGGCTTTGCAGTACTTC.

V gene TRBV5-1 combines with J gene TRBJ2-7; D is unclear. The CDR3 has 13 amino acids. V dropped 5 bases and J dropped 1 base, with 10 bases sitting between them. Germline CDR1 and CDR2: SGHRS and YFSETQ. The CDR3 nucleotides are TGCGCCAGCAGAGGACCCGCTTCCTACGAGCAGTACTTC. Its protein product is CASRGPASYEQYF. Based on the CDR3 plus reference TRBV5-1 and TRBJ2-7, the full variable domain is KAGVTQTPRYLIKTRGQQVTLSCSPISGHRSVSWYQQTPGQGLQFLFEYFSETQRNKGNFPGRFSGRQFSNSRSEMNVSTLELGDSALYLCASRGPASYEQYFGPGTRLTVT.

This clonotype showed up many times. The V call is TRBV20-1, the J call TRBJ2-7, with unresolved D. V lost 5 bases, J lost 4 bases, and 18 bases lay in between. The CDR3 extends over 14 amino acids. In germline, CDR1 is DFQATT, CDR2 SNEGSKA (reference sequence). CDR3 bases: TGCAGTGCTTTTGATTACGGGCTCTCATACGAGCAGTACTTC. It specifies CSAFDYGLSYEQYF.

This clonotype was seen a handful of times. The genes are TRBV7-2 and TRBJ1-1; unclear D gene. The CDR3 sequence is 14 residues long. V gave up 7 bases and J gave up 0 bases, with 12 bases separating them. The germline V gene has CDR1 SGHTA and CDR2 FQGNSA. The CDR3 DNA reads as TGTGCCAGCAACCCTCACGGAATGAACACTGAAGCTTTCTTT. This translates into CASNPHGMNTEAFF.

This clonotype showed up just once. The J gene is TRBJ2-3, the V gene TRBV6-4; 9 bases fit TRBD2. Germline loops: CDR1 MRHNA, CDR2 SNTAGT. J was trimmed by 4 bases and V by 0 bases; bases with no gene match: 2. There are 15 residues in the CDR3. The CDR3 is CASSDSAGGSDTQYF. As DNA, the CDR3 is TGTGCCAGCAGTGACTCAGCGGGGGGATCAGATACGCAGTATTTT.

This clonotype was detected ten times or more. The rearrangement uses TRBV20-1 and TRBJ2-5; perhaps TRBD1 as D (5 bases). Per the germline V gene, CDR1 is DFQATT and CDR2 is SNEGSKA (reference sequence). The CDR3 sequence is 13 residues long. Trimming shortened V by 6 bases and J by 4 bases, and 15 bases separated the two germline ends. CDR3 sequence: CSAPIDQGETQYF. The CDR3 DNA reads TGCAGTGCCCCAATCGACCAGGGAGAGACCCAGTACTTC.

The J gene is TRBJ2-2, the V gene TRBV18, with 10 bases matching TRBD1. J gave up 5 bases and V 4 bases, and 4 bases lay outside the gene matches. The germline gives CDR1 KGHSH, CDR2 LQKENI. The CDR3 covers 15 residues. DNA for the CDR3: TGTGCCAGCTCACTCGACAGGGGGCGAACCGGGGAGCTGTTTTTT. Translation gives CASSLDRGRTGELFF.

This clonotype was counted ten times or more. This chain connects TRBV4-1 to TRBJ2-2; 10 bases agree with TRBD2. Germline lookup yields CDR1 MGHRA and CDR2 YSYEKL. The CDR3 contains 17 residues. V trimming: 7 bases; J trimming: 5 bases; junction bases outside the gene matches: 13. The CDR3 DNA sequence: TGCGCCAGCACCCTCAAAGGCCTAGCGGGAGATACCGGGGAGCTGTTTTTT. As protein: CASTLKGLAGDTGELFF.